One T cell receptor beta chain is described in this entry. Its target is unknown. The study ran its PCR with 60 Vbeta and 13 Jbeta primers. Clones were read by immunoSEQ multiplex PCR, and TCRdb kept only the in-frame ones, dropping some. The profile shows some 140,000 clones, roughly 60% of them singletons. The sample originates from a study of cytomegalovirus exposure and HLA in healthy donors. Study-wide context: There were more than 350 genotyped donors. Of these, about 86% fell in the genetic ancestry cluster associated with self-reported Caucasian donors.

V gave up 2 bases and J gave up 5 bases, with 10 bases separating them. CDR3 length: 13 residues. Germline CDR1 SGHRS, CDR2 YFSETQ. Study findings and constraints: TCR beta V- and J-gene trimming, according to a later analysis, was linked to a missense DCLRE1C variant. An analysis that came later showed most CMV-associated TCR beta chains appearing HLA-restricted.

The V and J genes are TRBV5-1 and TRBJ2-5; D is unresolved. Source material: PBMCs. The clonotype was recovered from a woman between 40 and 50 years old in good health and CMV-seronegative. DNA for the CDR3: TGCGCCAGCAGCTTAAACAGTGGGGAGACCCAGTACTTC. It codes for CASSLNSGETQYF.